This record looks at one TCR beta chain sequence and its context. The antigen is undetermined. The data originate from a study of CD8 T cells in Susac syndrome. Study as a whole: When blood was collected, patients with Susac syndrome were therapy-naive, were taking corticosteroids, or were receiving intravenous immunoglobulin alone. Study-level findings and limits: Susac-specific public clones found in total CD8+ repertoires numbered 15 to 20, and those in CD8+ TEMRA repertoires numbered about 5. Peak Susac CD8+ clonal expansion was seen in TEMRA cells and active patients.

An input of roughly 0.5 to 1 ug of RNA was subjected to reverse transcription using random hexamers. TCRdb fed the immunoSEQ multiplex PCR reads into MiXCR, producing one record per CDR3 protein. The sample contains around 130,000 distinct CDR3 sequences, just under 95% of which appear only once. This CDR3 has 14 amino acids. Germline CDR1 is PRHDT and CDR2 is FYEKMQ (reference sequence). The trim removed 9 bases at V and 4 bases at J, leaving 11 bases unmatched. TEMRA cells were enriched by FACS, while CD8+ and CD4+ T cells were obtained through a negative isolation that was performed magnetically. The rearrangement joins TRBV13 to TRBJ1-2, with 7 bases fitting TRBD1. The specimen sequenced was CD8+ T cells from PBMCs. The sequence was collected from a human donor with Susac syndrome. CDR3 bases: TGTGCCAGTGAGATAGACAGGGAAGGCTATGGCTACACCTTC. Its protein is CASEIDREGYGYTF.